This is a list of T cell receptor beta chains from one sample in a study of regulatory T cells in long-lasting Graves disease. TCRdb re-called the multiplex PCR reads with MiXCR, one entry per CDR3 protein. The profile shows more than 300,000 distinct CDR3 sequences, 20% to 25% of them singletons. Material: peripheral blood mononuclear cells (PBMCs), obtained when the disease was refractory, from a patient treated with antithyroid drugs. These receptors originate from a woman aged 40 to 49 with Graves disease. CDR3s include the opening cysteine and the closing phenylalanine or tryptophan. Fields, in order: J gene, V gene, D gene, clone size, CDR3 protein, CDR3 DNA. D genes are given only for firm matches. The size entry is marked missing in some rows and otherwise reads once, few, many or a size class.

TRBJ2-7 TRBV20-1 TRBD2 NA CSANGGFTSGVYEQYF TGCAGTGCTAACGGTGGTTTTACAAGCGGGGTCTACGAGCAGTACTTC
TRBJ1-6 TRBV3-1 NA few CASSQDPSPLHF TGTGCCAGCAGCCAAGACCCCTCACCCCTCCACTTT
TRBJ2-7 TRBV28 NA NA CASSRSPTSYEQYF TGTGCCAGCAGCCGTTCCCCCACCTCCTACGAGCAGTACTTC
TRBJ2-7 TRBV7-9 NA many CASSYGLYEQYF TGTGCCAGCAGCTACGGCCTCTACGAGCAGTACTTC
TRBJ2-3 TRBV7-9 TRBD2 few CASSLLGLAGTDTQYF TGTGCCAGCAGCTTACTCGGACTAGCGGGCACAGATACGCAGTATTTT
TRBJ1-1 TRBV28 NA many CASSLWLGVNTEAFF TGTGCCAGCAGTTTATGGTTAGGGGTGAACACTGAAGCTTTCTTT
TRBJ1-5 TRBV30 NA NA CAASWDSNQPQHF TGTGCCGCCAGCTGGGACAGCAATCAGCCCCAGCATTTT
TRBJ2-7 TRBV6-5 NA many CASSFPEDSYEQYF TGTGCCAGCAGTTTCCCAGAAGACTCCTACGAGCAGTACTTC
TRBJ1-1 TRBV28 NA NA CASSLYRNTVAFF TGTGCCAGCAGTTTATACCGGAACACTGTAGCTTTCTTT
TRBJ2-7 TRBV7-2 NA few CASSRMPLALYEQYF TGTGCCAGCAGCCGAATGCCTCTAGCTCTTTACGAGCAGTACTTC
TRBJ1-3 TRBV6-5 NA NA CASSYGLTPWEGNTIYF TGTGCCAGCAGTTACGGACTGACGCCTTGGGAAGGAAACACCATATATTTT
TRBJ1-3 TRBV6-9 NA NA CASSYWQVDGNTIYF TGTGCCAGCAGTTACTGGCAGGTTGACGGAAACACCATATATTTT
TRBJ1-1 TRBV30 NA few CAWTPTAVDAFF TGTGCCTGGACCCCGACGGCCGTTGACGCTTTCTTT
TRBJ1-2 TRBV29-1 NA NA CSVVQANYGYTF TGCAGCGTTGTTCAGGCAAACTATGGCTACACCTTC
TRBJ2-7 TRBV27 NA NA CASSLFPGYEQYF TGTGCCAGCAGTTTATTCCCGGGGTACGAGCAGTACTTC
TRBJ2-3 TRBV11-1 TRBD2 few CASSRGDSTDTQYF TGTGCCAGCAGCCGGGGGGACAGCACAGATACGCAGTATTTT
TRBJ2-1 TRBV5-4 NA few CASSLFFPRDEQFF TGTGCCAGCAGCTTGTTTTTCCCACGGGATGAGCAGTTCTTC
TRBJ2-7 TRBV7-3 NA many CASSLAGGVAYEQYF TGTGCCAGCAGCTTAGCGGGCGGAGTGGCCTACGAGCAGTACTTC
TRBJ2-7 TRBV2 TRBD2 NA CASSGLAGGEQYF TGTGCCAGCAGTGGACTAGCGGGGGGAGAGCAGTACTTC
TRBJ2-7 TRBV11-2 NA many CASSLVTVPSYEQYF TGTGCCAGCAGCTTGGTCACGGTGCCCTCCTACGAGCAGTACTTC
TRBJ2-7 TRBV10-3 NA many CAISGWAVLDEQYF TGTGCCATCAGTGGCTGGGCTGTGTTGGACGAGCAGTACTTC
TRBJ1-5 TRBV4-1 NA NA CASSQDRGAGNSNQPQHF TGCGCCAGCAGCCAAGATAGAGGGGCGGGCAACAGCAATCAGCCCCAGCATTTT
TRBJ1-2 TRBV10-3 TRBD1 many CAISELEGRGVSGYTF TGTGCCATCAGTGAGCTGGAGGGCAGGGGGGTGTCTGGCTACACCTTC
TRBJ1-5 TRBV20-1 NA few CSAPEDGTLEGPQHF TGCAGTGCGCCCGAGGATGGTACGCTCGAGGGGCCCCAGCATTTT
TRBJ1-5 TRBV15 TRBD1 NA CATSREGQINQPQHF TGTGCCACCAGCAGAGAGGGACAGATCAATCAGCCCCAGCATTTT
TRBJ1-5 TRBV4-1 TRBD1 NA CASSQADQGALQPQHF TGCGCCAGCAGCCAGGCAGACCAGGGGGCACTTCAGCCCCAGCATTTT
TRBJ2-1 TRBV7-9 NA NA CASSLALGEQFF TGTGCCAGCAGCTTAGCATTGGGTGAGCAGTTCTTC
TRBJ2-7 TRBV7-9 NA NA CASSLTGTHSYEQYF TGTGCCAGCAGCTTAACCGGGACCCACTCCTACGAGCAGTACTTC
TRBJ2-5 TRBV2 NA many CASSAPPGGRGF TGTGCCAGCAGTGCGCCCCCGGGTGGTAGGGGGTTC
TRBJ1-2 TRBV30 NA few CAWIRHQSGLGYTF TGTGCCTGGATACGACACCAGTCGGGGTTGGGCTACACCTTC
TRBJ2-1 TRBV6-1 TRBD2 few CAIRQRETPYNEQFF TGTGCCATCAGGCAGCGGGAGACACCCTACAATGAGCAGTTCTTC
TRBJ2-7 TRBV5-4 NA many CASSWDSTEQYF TGTGCCAGCAGCTGGGACTCCACAGAGCAGTACTTC
TRBJ1-1 TRBV9 NA few CASSVVGQEDTEAFF TGTGCCAGCAGCGTAGTTGGCCAGGAGGACACTGAAGCTTTCTTT
TRBJ2-4 TRBV3-1 NA NA CASSHALGIQYF TGTGCCAGCAGCCACGCCTTAGGAATTCAGTACTTC
TRBJ1-5 TRBV12-3/TRBV12-4 NA many CASSLQGQPNQPQHF TGTGCCAGCAGTTTACAGGGGCAGCCCAATCAGCCCCAGCATTTT
TRBJ2-5 TRBV12-3/TRBV12-4 NA many CASSLAPGRILETQYF TGTGCCAGCAGTTTAGCCCCAGGGAGGATACTGGAGACCCAGTACTTC
TRBJ1-1 TRBV19 TRBD1 many CASRKQQGLGTEAFF TGTGCCAGTAGAAAACAACAGGGGCTGGGTACTGAAGCTTTCTTT
TRBJ2-5 TRBV6-5 TRBD1 many CASSYTNGQVDQETQYF TGTGCCAGCAGTTACACCAACGGACAGGTTGACCAAGAGACCCAGTACTTC
TRBJ2-2 TRBV12-3/TRBV12-4 NA NA CASSLVGLAGELFF TGTGCCAGCAGTTTAGTGGGATTGGCCGGGGAGCTGTTTTTT
TRBJ2-4 TRBV11-2 TRBD2 many CASSLVSGRGNIQYF TGTGCCAGCAGCTTGGTTAGCGGGAGGGGGAACATTCAGTACTTC
TRBJ2-5 TRBV28 NA many CASSWREPGETQYF TGTGCCAGCAGTTGGCGCGAACCAGGAGAGACCCAGTACTTC